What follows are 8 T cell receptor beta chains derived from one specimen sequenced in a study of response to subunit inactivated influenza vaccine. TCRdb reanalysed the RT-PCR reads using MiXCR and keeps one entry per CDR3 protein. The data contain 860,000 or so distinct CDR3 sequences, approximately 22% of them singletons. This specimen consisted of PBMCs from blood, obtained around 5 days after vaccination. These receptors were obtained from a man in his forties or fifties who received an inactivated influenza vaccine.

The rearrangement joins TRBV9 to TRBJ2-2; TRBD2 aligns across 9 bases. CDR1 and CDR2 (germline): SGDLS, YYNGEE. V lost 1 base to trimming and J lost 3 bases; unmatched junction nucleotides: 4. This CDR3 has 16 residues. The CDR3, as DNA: TGTGCCAGCAGCGTATCTAGCGGGGCCCACACCGGGGAGCTGTTTTTT. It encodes CASSVSSGAHTGELFF.

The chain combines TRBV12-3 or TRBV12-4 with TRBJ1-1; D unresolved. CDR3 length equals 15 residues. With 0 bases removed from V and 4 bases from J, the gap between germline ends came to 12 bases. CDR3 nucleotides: TGTGCCAGCAGTTTAGCAGGGCGTGCCGCCACTGAAGCTTTCTTT. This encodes CASSLAGRAATEAFF.

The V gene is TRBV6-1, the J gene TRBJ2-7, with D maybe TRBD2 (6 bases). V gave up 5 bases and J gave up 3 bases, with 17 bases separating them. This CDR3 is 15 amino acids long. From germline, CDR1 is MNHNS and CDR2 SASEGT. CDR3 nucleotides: TGTGCCAGCAGTCTAGGAGGGGATGGTATCTACGAGCAGTACTTC. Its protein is CASSLGGDGIYEQYF.

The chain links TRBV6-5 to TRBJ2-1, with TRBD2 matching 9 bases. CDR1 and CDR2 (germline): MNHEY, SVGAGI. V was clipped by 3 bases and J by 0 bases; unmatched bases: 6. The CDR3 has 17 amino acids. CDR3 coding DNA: TGTGCCAGCAGTTATGGTAGCGGGGGAAGCTCCTACAATGAGCAGTTCTTC. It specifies CASSYGSGGSSYNEQFF.

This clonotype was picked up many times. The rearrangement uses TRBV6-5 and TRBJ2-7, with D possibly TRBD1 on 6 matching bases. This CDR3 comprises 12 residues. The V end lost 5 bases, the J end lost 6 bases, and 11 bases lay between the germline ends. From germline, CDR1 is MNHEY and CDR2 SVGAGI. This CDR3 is CASSPGVGEQYF. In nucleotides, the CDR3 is TGTGCCAGCAGTCCAGGGGTTGGCGAGCAGTACTTC.

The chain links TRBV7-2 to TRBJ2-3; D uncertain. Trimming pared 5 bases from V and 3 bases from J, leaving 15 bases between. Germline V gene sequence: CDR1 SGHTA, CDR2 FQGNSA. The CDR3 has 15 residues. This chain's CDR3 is CASSQDGTVTDTQYF. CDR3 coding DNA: TGTGCCAGCAGCCAGGACGGAACAGTAACAGATACGCAGTATTTT.

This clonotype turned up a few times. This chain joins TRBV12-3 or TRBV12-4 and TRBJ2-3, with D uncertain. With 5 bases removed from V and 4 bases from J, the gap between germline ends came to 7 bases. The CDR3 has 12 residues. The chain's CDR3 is CASSTNADTQYF. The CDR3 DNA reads TGTGCCAGCAGTACCAACGCAGATACGCAGTATTTT.

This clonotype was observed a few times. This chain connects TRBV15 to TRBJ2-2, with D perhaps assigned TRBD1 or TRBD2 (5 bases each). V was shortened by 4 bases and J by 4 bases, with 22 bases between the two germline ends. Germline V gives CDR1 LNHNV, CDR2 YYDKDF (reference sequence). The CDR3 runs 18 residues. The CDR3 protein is CATSIGRGLSDSTGELFF. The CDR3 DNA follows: TGTGCCACCAGCATCGGACGGGGCTTGTCGGATAGCACCGGGGAGCTGTTTTTT. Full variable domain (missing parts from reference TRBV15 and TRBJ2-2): DAMVIQNPRYQVTQFGKPVTLSCSQTLNHNVMYWYQQKSSQAPKLLFHYYDKDFNNEADTPDNFQSRRPNTSFCFLDIRSPGLGDTAMYLCATSIGRGLSDSTGELFFGEGSRLTVL.